This paragraph reports one T cell receptor (beta chain). The source of the sample is a study of yellow fever vaccine responses in identical twins. TCRdb used MiXCR to reprocess the RT-PCR reads, holding one entry per CDR3 protein. The sample contains approximately 500 distinct CDR3 sequences, about 79% of which appear only once. Germline CDR1 reads SGHAT; CDR2 reads FQDESV (reference sequence). The CDR3 is made up of 16 amino acids. V dropped 2 bases and J dropped 1; count of bases not matched to a gene: 5. The sequence was obtained from a female donor who received the yellow fever vaccine. The V gene is TRBV11-1, the J gene TRBJ2-1; the match to TRBD2 covers 7 bases. The source was T cells from blood (PBMCs), unsorted or a sorted subset (not recorded which), collected before or after yellow fever vaccination (not recorded which). CDR3 sequence reads: CASSLPRGFSYNEQFF. Here the CDR3 DNA reads TGTGCCAGCAGCTTACCGCGGGGGTTTTCCTACAATGAGCAGTTCTTC. The complete variable domain, with remaining parts taken from reference TRBV11-1 and TRBJ2-1, reads EAEVAQSPRYKITEKSQAVAFWCDPISGHATLYWYRQILGQGPELLVQFQDESVVDDSQLPKDRFSAERLKGVDSTLKIQPAELGDSAMYLCASSLPRGFSYNEQFFGPGTRLTVL.